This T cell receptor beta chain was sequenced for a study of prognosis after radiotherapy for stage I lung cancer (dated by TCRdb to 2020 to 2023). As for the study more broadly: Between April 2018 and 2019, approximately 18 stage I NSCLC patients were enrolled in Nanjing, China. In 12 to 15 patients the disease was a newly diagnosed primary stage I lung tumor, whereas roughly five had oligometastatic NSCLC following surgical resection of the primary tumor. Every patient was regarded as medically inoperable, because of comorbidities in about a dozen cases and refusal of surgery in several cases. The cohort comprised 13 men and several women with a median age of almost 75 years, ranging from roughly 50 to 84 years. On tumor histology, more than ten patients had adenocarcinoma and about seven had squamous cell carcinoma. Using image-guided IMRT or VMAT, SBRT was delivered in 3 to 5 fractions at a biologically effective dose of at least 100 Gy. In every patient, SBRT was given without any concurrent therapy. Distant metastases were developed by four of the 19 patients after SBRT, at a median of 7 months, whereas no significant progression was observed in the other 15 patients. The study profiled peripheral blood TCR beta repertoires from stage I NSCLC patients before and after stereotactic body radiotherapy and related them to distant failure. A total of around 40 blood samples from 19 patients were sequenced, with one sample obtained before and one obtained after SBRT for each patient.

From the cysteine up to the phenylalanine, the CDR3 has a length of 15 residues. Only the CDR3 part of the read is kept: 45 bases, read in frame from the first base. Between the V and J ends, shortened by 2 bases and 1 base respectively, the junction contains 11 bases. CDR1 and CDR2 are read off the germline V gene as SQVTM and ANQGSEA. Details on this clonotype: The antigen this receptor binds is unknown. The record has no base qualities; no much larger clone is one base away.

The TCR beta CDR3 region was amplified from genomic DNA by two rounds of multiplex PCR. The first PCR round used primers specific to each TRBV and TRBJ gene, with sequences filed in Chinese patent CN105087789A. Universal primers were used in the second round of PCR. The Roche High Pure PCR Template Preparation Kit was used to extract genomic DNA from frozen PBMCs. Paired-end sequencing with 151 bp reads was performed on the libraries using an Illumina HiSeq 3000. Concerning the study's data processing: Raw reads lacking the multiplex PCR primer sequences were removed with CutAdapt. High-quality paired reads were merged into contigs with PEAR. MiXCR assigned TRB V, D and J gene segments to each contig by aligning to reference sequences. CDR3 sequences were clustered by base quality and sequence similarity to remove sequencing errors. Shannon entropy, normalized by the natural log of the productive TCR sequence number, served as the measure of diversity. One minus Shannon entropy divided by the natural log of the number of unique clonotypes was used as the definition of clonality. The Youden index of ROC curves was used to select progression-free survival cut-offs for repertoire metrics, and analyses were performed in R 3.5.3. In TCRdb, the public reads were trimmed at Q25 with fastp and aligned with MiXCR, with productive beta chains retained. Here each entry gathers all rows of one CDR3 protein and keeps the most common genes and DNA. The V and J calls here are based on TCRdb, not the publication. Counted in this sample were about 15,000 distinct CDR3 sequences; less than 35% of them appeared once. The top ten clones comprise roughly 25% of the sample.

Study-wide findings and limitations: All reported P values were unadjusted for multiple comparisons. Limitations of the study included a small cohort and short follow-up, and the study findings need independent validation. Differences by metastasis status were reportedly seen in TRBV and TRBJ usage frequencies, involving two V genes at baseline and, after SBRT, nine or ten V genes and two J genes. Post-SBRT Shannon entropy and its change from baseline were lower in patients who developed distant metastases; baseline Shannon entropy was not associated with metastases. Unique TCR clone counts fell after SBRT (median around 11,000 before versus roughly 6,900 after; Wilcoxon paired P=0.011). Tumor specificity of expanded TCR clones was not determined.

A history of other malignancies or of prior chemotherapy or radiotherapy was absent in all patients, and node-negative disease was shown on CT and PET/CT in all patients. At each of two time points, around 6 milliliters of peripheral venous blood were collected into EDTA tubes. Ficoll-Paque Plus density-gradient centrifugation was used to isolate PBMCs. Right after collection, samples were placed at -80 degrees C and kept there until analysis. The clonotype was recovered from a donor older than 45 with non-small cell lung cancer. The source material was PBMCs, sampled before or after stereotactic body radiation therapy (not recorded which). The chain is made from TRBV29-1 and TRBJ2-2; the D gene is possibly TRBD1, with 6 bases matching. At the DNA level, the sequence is TGCAGCGTTGAACTCGGACAGAGGAACACCGGGGAGCTGTTTTTT. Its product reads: CSVELGQRNTGELFF.